This T cell receptor (beta chain) comes out of a study of cytomegalovirus exposure and HLA in healthy donors. For the study at large: Previous work identified roughly 110 million unique TCR beta sequences from 150 million to 200 million T cells. Overall study results and limits: A missense variant in DCLRE1C was later tied to TCR beta V- and J-gene trimming. Reports described diagnosis of cytomegalovirus status by the classifier as highly specific and sensitive. Sequencing depth across donors, presence/absence analyses assumed, was roughly uniform.

About this clone: Its target is not known.

Amplification used 60 Vbeta primers and 13 Jbeta primers. Measured with immunoSEQ multiplex PCR; TCRdb has only the in-frame clones, and not every one. The repertoire holds roughly 150,000 clones, 65% to 80% seen once, with approximately 13% in the top ten. The sequenced material came from PBMCs. This TCR derives from a man aged 35 to 55 in good health and CMV-seropositive.

The DNA of the CDR3 is TGTGCCAGCATTCCGGGACAGAACACTGAAGCTTTCTTT. It yields the protein CASIPGQNTEAFF. The chain joins TRBV6-5 to TRBJ1-1, with D possibly TRBD1 on 6 matching bases. Trimming cost V 7 bases and J 1 base, with 10 bases left between them. CDR3 length: 13 amino acids. The V gene's germline CDR1 is MNHEY and CDR2 SVGAGI.